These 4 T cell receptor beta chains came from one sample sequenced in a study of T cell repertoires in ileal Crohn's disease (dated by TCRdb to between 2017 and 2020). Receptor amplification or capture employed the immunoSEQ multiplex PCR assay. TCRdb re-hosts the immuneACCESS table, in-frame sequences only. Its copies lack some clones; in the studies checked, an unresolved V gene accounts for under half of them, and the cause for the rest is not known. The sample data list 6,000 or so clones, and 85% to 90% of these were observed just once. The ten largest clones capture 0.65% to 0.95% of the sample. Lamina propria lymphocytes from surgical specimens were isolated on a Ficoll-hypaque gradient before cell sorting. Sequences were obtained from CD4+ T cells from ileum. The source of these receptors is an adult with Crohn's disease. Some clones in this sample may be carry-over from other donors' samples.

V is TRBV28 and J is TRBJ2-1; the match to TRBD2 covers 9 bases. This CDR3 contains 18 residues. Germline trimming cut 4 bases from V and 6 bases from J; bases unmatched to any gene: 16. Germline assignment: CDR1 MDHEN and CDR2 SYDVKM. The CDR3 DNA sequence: TGTGCCAGCAGTTCAGTAGCGGGAGCCAGGTATGCTGCCAATGAGCAGTTCTTC. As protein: CASSSVAGARYAANEQFF.

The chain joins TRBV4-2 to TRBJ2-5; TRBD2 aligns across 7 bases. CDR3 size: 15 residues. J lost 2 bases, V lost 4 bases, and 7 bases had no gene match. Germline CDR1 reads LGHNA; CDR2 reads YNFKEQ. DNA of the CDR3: TGTGCCAGCAGCCGCCAGCGGGATTCGCAAGAGACCCAGTACTTC. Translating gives CASSRQRDSQETQYF.

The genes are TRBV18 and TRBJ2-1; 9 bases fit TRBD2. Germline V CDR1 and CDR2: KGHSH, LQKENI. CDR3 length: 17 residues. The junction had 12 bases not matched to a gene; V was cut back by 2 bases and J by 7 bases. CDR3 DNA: TGTGCCAGCTCACCAGCCTTAGCGGGAGTGGGCCGGAATGAGCAGTTCTTC. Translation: CASSPALAGVGRNEQFF.

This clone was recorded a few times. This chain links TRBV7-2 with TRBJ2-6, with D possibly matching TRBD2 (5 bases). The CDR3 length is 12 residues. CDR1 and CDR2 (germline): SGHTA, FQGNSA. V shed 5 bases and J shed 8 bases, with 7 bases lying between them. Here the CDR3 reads CASSPGTNVLTF. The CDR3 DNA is TGTGCCAGCAGCCCCGGGACCAACGTCCTGACTTTC.